The clone carrying this TCR beta chain has just a few counts. Its antigen is currently unknown. CDR1 is LNHNV, CDR2 YYDKDF, per germline (reference sequence). After removal of 4 bases from V and 5 bases from J, the junction contained 13 bases not matched to a gene. The CDR3 sequence is 18 residues long. This sample was included in a study of post-analysis software for immune sequencing data. Looking at the study overall: In terms of disease course, relapsing-remitting, secondary progressive and progressive-relapsing multiple sclerosis were included. Study-level results: Batch-matched samples strongly co-clustered by F measure. Roughly five TRBV segments, including TRBV5-6, TRBV5-1 and TRBV20-1, were more frequent in patients than controls. Comparison with controls showed significantly lower normalized Chao1 diversity in multiple sclerosis patients.

Unique molecular identifiers were built into the TCR beta cDNA libraries. T cells numbering about 0.9 to 10 million yielded cDNA molecules that totaled roughly 500,000. MiXCR, run by TCRdb on the PCR reads, gives a single entry per CDR3 protein. This table holds 170,000 or so distinct CDR3 sequences, around 30% found once. The chain combines TRBV15 with TRBJ2-1, with 11 nucleotides matching TRBD2. The source material was blood. This receptor was taken from a girl aged 5 to 17 with multiple sclerosis. The CDR3 loop reads CATSTGGRLGLADNEQFF. The CDR3 bases are TGTGCCACCAGCACGGGGGGGCGTCTGGGACTAGCGGACAATGAGCAGTTCTTC.